Listed here are 19 T cell receptor beta chains from one sample, sequenced in a study of shared clonotypes between healthy human individuals. Here immunoSEQ multiplex PCR was the method, and the copy in TCRdb shows in-frame clones only, minus some. The table lists around 700,000 clones, about 91% of them singletons. CD45RO-negative, CCR7-selected cells formed the naive CD8 fraction, which excluded terminally differentiated effector memory CD45RA+ cells. The sequenced material came from naive CD8+ T cells sorted from blood. Receptor source: a man aged 25 to 40 in good health.

The chain is built from TRBV19 and TRBJ2-7; 7 positions match TRBD1. The CDR3 covers 14 residues. Unmatched junction bases numbered 7, after V lost 4 bases and J lost 4 bases. Germline V CDR1 and CDR2: LNHDA, SQIVND (reference sequence). The CDR3, as DNA: TGTGCCAGTAGTAGGGGACAGAGGACTTACGAGCAGTACTTC. Its protein is CASSRGQRTYEQYF.

This clone was found a few times. This sample includes further DNA sequences coding for the same CDR3. This rearrangement joins TRBV27 to TRBJ1-1, with D hard to call. Germline V CDR1 and CDR2: MNHEY, SMNVEV (reference sequence). This CDR3 is built from 13 residues. Trimming stripped 5 bases from V and 0 bases from J, with 7 bases between. The CDR3: CASSPLLNTEAFF. The CDR3 DNA reads as TGTGCCAGCAGTCCGTTACTGAACACTGAAGCTTTCTTT.

The chain employs TRBV7-7 and TRBJ2-1; 9 bases align to TRBD2. From germline, CDR1 is SSHAT and CDR2 FNYEAQ (reference sequence). The CDR3 contains 17 residues. Germline trimming cut 2 bases from V and 2 bases from J; bases unmatched to any gene: 7. The CDR3 sequence is CASSLRFGTSTYNEQFF. In DNA form, the CDR3 reads TGTGCCAGCAGCTTAAGGTTCGGGACTAGCACCTACAATGAGCAGTTCTTC. The entire variable domain, with the rest obtained from reference TRBV7-7 and TRBJ2-1, is as follows: GAGVSQSPRYKVTKRGQDVTLRCDPISSHATLYWYQQALGQGPEFLTYFNYEAQPDKSGLPSDRFSAERPEGSISTLTIQRTEQRDSAMYRCASSLRFGTSTYNEQFFGPGTRLTVL.

The chain joins TRBV6-6 to TRBJ2-7; D is unclear. V lost 2 bases and J 2 bases, leaving 4 bases between the germline ends. Germline V gives CDR1 MNHNY, CDR2 SVGAGI (reference sequence). The CDR3 has 12 residues. In nucleotides, the CDR3 is TGTGCCAGCAGTTACGAGACCTACGAGCAGTACTTC. Encoded protein: CASSYETYEQYF.

This sequence joins TRBV11-2 and TRBJ2-5; 7 bases map to TRBD2. Germline V gives CDR1 SGHAT, CDR2 FQNNGV. V shed 2 bases, J shed 5 bases, and the junction held 17 bases outside the gene matches. The CDR3 length is 18 residues. The CDR3 loop is CASSLIPRAGEPGETQYF. CDR3 DNA: TGTGCCAGCAGCTTAATCCCGAGGGCGGGAGAACCCGGGGAGACCCAGTACTTC.

The rearrangement links TRBV7-6 to TRBJ2-2; no definite D call. Germline CDR1 SGHVS, CDR2 FNYEAQ. This CDR3 contains 16 residues. V was cut by 0 bases and J by 1 base, with 9 bases left in between. CDR3 DNA: TGTGCCAGCAGCTTAGCGGGTCACCTGAACACCGGGGAGCTGTTTTTT. As protein: CASSLAGHLNTGELFF.

This chain connects TRBV5-6 to TRBJ2-5, with TRBD2 identical over 10 bases. Germline trimming cut 0 bases from V and 4 bases from J; bases unmatched to any gene: 9. The CDR3 runs 17 residues. CDR1 and CDR2 from the germline V gene are SGHDT and YYEEEE. The CDR3 region is CASSLDRLAGVPETQYF. CDR3 nucleotide sequence: TGTGCCAGCAGCTTGGATCGGCTAGCGGGAGTCCCAGAGACCCAGTACTTC.

V gene TRBV27 combines with J gene TRBJ2-2; D is possibly TRBD1 or TRBD2 (5 bases each). V shed 2 bases and J shed 0 bases, with 10 bases lying between them. Germline V gene lookup returns CDR1 MNHEY and CDR2 SMNVEV (reference sequence). The CDR3 consists of 16 residues. CDR3 region: CASSLGGDSNTGELFF. The CDR3, as DNA: TGTGCCAGCAGTTTAGGGGGAGATTCGAACACCGGGGAGCTGTTTTTT.

The gene calls are TRBV7-9 and TRBJ2-4; D could derive from TRBD1 or TRBD2 (5 bases each). V shed 8 bases and J shed 0 bases, with 20 bases lying between them. The germline CDR1 and CDR2 sequences are SEHNR and FQNEAQ (reference sequence). This CDR3 has 17 amino acids. The CDR3 is CASQGPLAAVAKNIQYF. CDR3 sequence (DNA): TGTGCCAGCCAGGGACCCTTGGCAGCGGTAGCCAAAAACATTCAGTACTTC.

In its sample, this clone was seen a few times. The rearrangement joins TRBV10-1 to TRBJ2-2, with a possible D match to TRBD2 (6 bases). The V gene's germline CDR1 is WNHNN and CDR2 SYGVQD (reference sequence). The germline V and J ends were trimmed by 4 bases and 4 bases, with 7 bases remaining between them. The CDR3 runs 13 residues. CDR3 amino acids: CASSVGGTGELFF. CDR3 DNA: TGCGCCAGCAGTGTGGGAGGCACCGGGGAGCTGTTTTTT.

This chain joins TRBV5-1 and TRBJ2-5; no firm D call. V shed 6 bases and J shed 0 bases, with 12 bases lying between them. The CDR3 is made up of 14 amino acids. Germline V gives CDR1 SGHRS, CDR2 YFSETQ. The DNA for the CDR3 is TGCGCCAGCAACGAGGTCCCGTACCAAGAGACCCAGTACTTC. It translates to CASNEVPYQETQYF. The full variable domain, in which reference TRBV5-1 and TRBJ2-5 provide the parts outside the CDR3, is KAGVTQTPRYLIKTRGQQVTLSCSPISGHRSVSWYQQTPGQGLQFLFEYFSETQRNKGNFPGRFSGRQFSNSRSEMNVSTLELGDSALYLCASNEVPYQETQYFGPGTRLLVL.

This clone has just a few counts. The chain recombines TRBV5-8 with TRBJ2-2; D is unresolved. Germline V gene lookup returns CDR1 SGHTS and CDR2 YDEGEE. The V gene lost 1 base and the J gene lost 1 base, with 11 bases spanning the gap. The CDR3 consists of 16 residues. This CDR3 is CASSLRAIRNTGELFF. The CDR3 nucleotides read TGTGCCAGCAGCTTGAGGGCTATCCGGAACACCGGGGAGCTGTTTTTT.

This chain joins TRBV27 and TRBJ1-1; possible D gene TRBD1, 5 bases. The CDR3 sequence is 15 residues long. Trimming stripped 0 bases from V and 5 bases from J, with 13 bases between. Germline CDR1 is MNHEY and CDR2 is SMNVEV (reference sequence). CDR3 residues: CASSLSGGGGTEAFF. The CDR3 nucleotides read TGTGCCAGCAGTTTATCGGGAGGTGGGGGGACTGAAGCTTTCTTT.

The rearrangement joins TRBV19 to TRBJ2-7, with 9 bases lining up with TRBD1. V lost 5 bases and J lost 2; bases outside the gene matches: 4. The CDR3 loop spans 14 amino acids. Germline-derived CDR1 and CDR2 are LNHDA and SQIVND (reference sequence). This CDR3 reads CASSFTGGPYEQYF. CDR3 coding DNA: TGTGCCAGTAGTTTCACAGGGGGCCCCTACGAGCAGTACTTC.

Only one count was recorded for this clone. The chain combines TRBV7-9 with TRBJ2-7; 8 bases are shared with TRBD1. With 4 bases clipped from V and 4 bases from J, the junction kept 18 bases outside the gene matches. This CDR3 is built from 18 residues. Germline values: CDR1 SEHNR, CDR2 FQNEAQ (reference sequence). This CDR3 is CASSSRLTGTGVWYEQYF. CDR3 bases: TGTGCCAGCAGCTCCAGACTAACCGGGACAGGCGTATGGTACGAGCAGTACTTC.

The V gene is TRBV9, the J gene TRBJ1-1; TRBD1 might be the D (5 bases). The CDR3 has 14 residues. Trimming cost V 3 bases and J 5 bases, with 14 bases left between them. Germline V gene lookup returns CDR1 SGDLS and CDR2 YYNGEE. The CDR3 nucleotides read TGTGCCAGCAGCGAGGGAGGGAGGGGTACTGAAGCTTTCTTT. It translates to CASSEGGRGTEAFF.

CDR3 protein: CASSLGAGDYEQYF. CDR3 nucleotides: TGTGCCAGCAGCTTAGGGGCAGGGGACTACGAGCAGTACTTC. The chain carries TRBV7-3 and TRBJ2-7, with D possibly matching TRBD1 (6 bases). The CDR3 has 14 residues. The ends were cut back, 2 bases at V and 3 bases at J, with 11 bases in the middle. From germline, CDR1 is SGHTA and CDR2 FQGTGA.

CDR3 DNA sequence: TGTGCCAGCAGCCCCGTTCCCCCCATGAACACTGAAGCTTTCTTT. It translates to CASSPVPPMNTEAFF. This chain links TRBV5-8 with TRBJ1-1; no firm D call. The CDR3 spans 15 residues. V was pared by 4 bases and J by 0 bases, with 13 bases between. Germline loops: CDR1 SGHTS, CDR2 YDEGEE.

The chain links TRBV7-9 to TRBJ2-1; the D gene could be TRBD1 or TRBD2 (5 bases each). The CDR3 has 15 residues. Trimming left V 5 bases short and J 2 bases short, with 13 bases between. CDR1 and CDR2 (germline): SEHNR, FQNEAQ (reference sequence). The CDR3 is CASSGVGETYNEQFF. CDR3 DNA sequence: TGTGCCAGCAGCGGCGTGGGGGAGACCTACAATGAGCAGTTCTTC.